Below are 20 T cell receptor beta chains sequenced from a single sample in a study of tumor-infiltrating lymphocytes in primary liver carcinoma. Extraction also yielded germline DNA, while blood RNA was obtained from unsorted whole blood. The authors made TCR beta cDNA from approximately 500 ng total RNA with a constant-region primer. Slightly modified ARM-PCR with three nested multiplex PCR rounds yielded TCR beta libraries. Use of TRBV1-TRBV30 forward primers with a C-beta reverse primer characterized the first two PCR rounds, which lasted about 11 cycles each. TCRdb re-called the multiplex PCR reads with MiXCR, one entry per CDR3 protein. Of about 320,000 distinct CDR3 sequences in the sample, 65% are singletons; the top ten hold about 9.4%. Sequencing was performed on peripheral blood. All receptors derive from a man in his forties with primary liver carcinoma and hepatitis B virus infection.

Worth noting for this clonotype: A much larger clone lies one base from this, so it may be a read error. V is TRBV6-1 and J is TRBJ2-3; unclear D gene. The germline V gene encodes CDR1 MNHNS and CDR2 SASEGT. The CDR3 is 12 residues long. CDR3 in amino acids: CVIVGYTDTQYF. The CDR3 DNA sequence: TGTGTCATCGTTGGGTACACAGATACGCAGTATTTT.

A few counts support this clonotype. CDR3 bases: TGTGCCAGCAGTTACCAGGGGGGCGATGGCTACACCTTC. As protein: CASSYQGGDGYTF. The gene calls are TRBV12-3 or TRBV12-4 and TRBJ1-2; 7 positions agree with TRBD1. This CDR3 has 13 residues. The V and J ends lost 4 bases and 6 bases, in that order; junction bases with no gene match: 5.

V and J are TRBV5-4 and TRBJ2-3, with D possibly TRBD1 on 5 matching bases. Trimming removed 2 bases from V and 6 bases from J, with 13 bases in between. Germline-derived CDR1 and CDR2 are SGHNT and YYREEE (reference sequence). The length of the CDR3 is 14 residues. The CDR3 DNA follows: TGTGCCAGCAGCTTTAGGGGCGGTGGGGATACGCAGTATTTT. Translated, it gives CASSFRGGGDTQYF.

At least ten counts were recorded for this clonotype. The chain is built from TRBV12-3 or TRBV12-4 and TRBJ2-5, with TRBD1 matching over 8 bases. The CDR3 totals 15 residues. The V and J ends lost 6 bases and 8 bases, in that order; junction bases with no gene match: 14. The CDR3 DNA follows: TGTGCCAGCAGCAGTCCAAGGACAGGGCACCTTACCCAGTACTTC. Protein: CASSSPRTGHLTQYF.

Ten or more counts support this clonotype. The chain has TRBV6-1 and TRBJ1-5; D uncertain. Germline CDR1 is MNHNS and CDR2 is SASEGT. The germline V and J ends were trimmed by 4 bases and 2 bases, with 3 bases remaining between them. There are 12 residues in the CDR3. Here the CDR3 reads CASSGGNQPQHF. CDR3 in DNA: TGTGCCAGCAGTGGGGGCAATCAGCCCCAGCATTTT.

Concerning this clonotype: This may stem from a read error, because a much larger clone lies one nucleotide away. The V gene is TRBV10-3, the J gene TRBJ1-4; 11 bases map to TRBD1. This CDR3 is built from 14 residues. The V gene's germline CDR1 is ENHRY and CDR2 SYGVKD. Here the CDR3 reads CAISGDRGNEKQFF. For the CDR3, the DNA is TGTGCCATCAGTGGGGACAGGGGGAATGAAAAACAGTTTTTT.

Ten or more counts support this clonotype. DNA of the CDR3: TGCGCCAGCAGCTTGGGAGAAACAGGGCCTTTCTTT. Translation: CASSLGETGPFF. This rearrangement joins TRBV5-1 to TRBJ1-1; D possibly corresponds to TRBD1 (6 bases). CDR1 is SGHRS and CDR2 is YFSETQ in the germline V gene. This CDR3 has 12 amino acids. The germline V and J ends were trimmed by 0 bases and 12 bases, with 12 bases remaining between them.

This clonotype showed up many times. This chain connects TRBV6-1 to TRBJ2-3; D remains ambiguous. Germline values: CDR1 MNHNS, CDR2 SASEGT. V lost 6 bases to trimming and J lost 0 bases, with 4 bases between them. CDR3 length equals 12 residues. The CDR3 region has the DNA TGTGCCAGCAGCGGTAGCACAGATACGCAGTATTTT. The encoded protein is CASSGSTDTQYF.

There are many counts of this clonotype. J is TRBJ2-1 and V is TRBV14; 8 bases map to TRBD1. The V gene end was trimmed by 5 bases and the J gene end by 4 bases; junction bases not matched to a gene: 4. CDR1 and CDR2 from the germline V gene are SGHDN and FVKESK. This CDR3 spans 14 amino acids. Here the CDR3 DNA reads TGTGCCAGCAGCACGGGACAGGTATACAATGAGCAGTTCTTC. Protein: CASSTGQVYNEQFF.

Turning to this clonotype: One end of the junction fails to match germline, which may point to a read error. The chain uses TRBV30 and TRBJ2-1, with 7 bases identical to TRBD2. From germline, CDR1 is GTSNPN and CDR2 SVGIG (reference sequence). The CDR3 is made up of 14 amino acids. CDR3: CAWSVLAEYSEQFF. The CDR3 nucleotides are TGTGCCTGGAGTGTCCTAGCGGAGTACAGTGAGCAGTTCTTC.

V and J are TRBV4-1 and TRBJ1-5, with TRBD1 as a possible D gene (5 bases). Trimming pared 10 bases from V and 5 bases from J, leaving 21 bases between. CDR3 length equals 15 residues. Looked up from germline, CDR1 is MGHRA and CDR2 is YSYEKL. Written as DNA, the CDR3 is TGCGCCAACAACCAAACGCGGGGGGGGGATCAGCCCCAGCATTTT. Its protein product is CANNQTRGGDQPQHF.

Concerning this clonotype itself: At one end, the junction sequence differs from germline, possibly due to a read error. The gene calls are TRBV4-2 and TRBJ1-4; D may be TRBD1 (5 bases). The CDR3 totals 14 residues. CDR1 is LGHNA and CDR2 is YNFKEQ in the germline V gene. For the CDR3, the DNA is TGTGTCAGCAGCCAAGACGCAGGGAGGGAAAAACTGTTTTTT. It specifies CVSSQDAGREKLFF.

Regarding this clonotype: This CDR3 is missing its conserved last phenylalanine or tryptophan, likely due to a read error. The rearrangement links TRBV4-2 to TRBJ2-3; D is ambiguous. Per the germline V gene, CDR1 is LGHNA and CDR2 is YNFKEQ. This CDR3 is 12 amino acids long. CDR3 sequence: CASSQVTDTQYL. For the CDR3, the DNA is TGCGCCAGCAGCCAAGTCACAGATACGCAGTATCTT.

On this clonotype: This may stem from a read error, because a much larger clone lies one nucleotide away. This sequence joins TRBV29-1 and TRBJ2-2; 10 nucleotides line up with TRBD1. CDR3 length equals 15 residues. In germline, CDR1 is SQVTM, CDR2 ANQGSEA. The CDR3 bases are TGCATCGTCGGAAGACAGGGGGCATATACCGGGGAGCTGTTTTTT. Amino acids: CIVGRQGAYTGELFF.

This clonotype was picked up many times. This chain uses TRBV29-1 with TRBJ1-5; D not resolved. The germline gives CDR1 SQVTM, CDR2 ANQGSEA. V was clipped by 4 bases and J by 4 bases, with 11 bases between them. The CDR3 is 13 residues long. The CDR3 loop is CSVGGGGNQPQHF. As DNA, the CDR3 is TGCAGCGTTGGAGGAGGTGGTAATCAGCCCCAGCATTTT.

Comments on this clonotype: The CDR3 does not close with the conserved phenylalanine or tryptophan, likely indicating a read error. V usage is TRBV6-5 and J usage is TRBJ2-7, with D unclear. This CDR3 spans 11 amino acids. Germline V gives CDR1 MNHEY, CDR2 SVGAGI. The ends were cut back, 4 bases at V and 10 bases at J, with 11 bases in the middle. The CDR3 loop reads CASSSGREQYY. The CDR3 DNA sequence: TGTGCCAGCAGTTCGGGTCGCGAACAGTACTAC.

V and J are TRBV11-2 and TRBJ2-3; D perhaps matches TRBD2 (6 bases). Germline V gives CDR1 SGHAT, CDR2 FQNNGV. CDR3 length: 17 amino acids. V lost 0 bases and J lost 5, with 18 bases in between. The CDR3 DNA follows: TGTGCCAGCAGCTTAGATCTGTGGACTACCGGCATAGATACGCAGTATTTT. Translating it yields CASSLDLWTTGIDTQYF.

V gene TRBV4-3 combines with J gene TRBJ2-7, with unresolved D. The CDR3 loop spans 16 amino acids. Germline values: CDR1 LGHNA, CDR2 YSLEER. V lost 0 bases and J lost 0, with 12 bases in between. As DNA, the CDR3 is TGCGCCAGCAGCCAAGATAGTCGGCAGAGCTCCTACGAGCAGTACTTC. This translates into CASSQDSRQSSYEQYF.

Remarks on this clonotype: A much larger clone lies a single base off, so this may be a read error. The chain joins TRBV14 to TRBJ1-1; D perhaps matches TRBD1 (5 bases). This CDR3 has 12 amino acids. Germline CDR1 and CDR2: SGHDN and FVKESK. This CDR3 reads CVSGLRQSEAFF. The CDR3 DNA reads as TGTGTCAGCGGACTACGACAGAGTGAAGCTTTCTTT.

This clonotype was seen ten or more times. V is TRBV6-5 and J is TRBJ2-7, with TRBD2 matching 11 bases. Germline loops: CDR1 MNHEY, CDR2 SVGAGI. V lost 6 bases to trimming and J lost 3 bases; unmatched junction nucleotides: 7. The length of the CDR3 is 15 residues. The CDR3, as DNA: TGTGCCAGCAGGCGTACCGGGACTAGCGGCTACGAGCAGTACTTC. Its translation: CASRRTGTSGYEQYF.